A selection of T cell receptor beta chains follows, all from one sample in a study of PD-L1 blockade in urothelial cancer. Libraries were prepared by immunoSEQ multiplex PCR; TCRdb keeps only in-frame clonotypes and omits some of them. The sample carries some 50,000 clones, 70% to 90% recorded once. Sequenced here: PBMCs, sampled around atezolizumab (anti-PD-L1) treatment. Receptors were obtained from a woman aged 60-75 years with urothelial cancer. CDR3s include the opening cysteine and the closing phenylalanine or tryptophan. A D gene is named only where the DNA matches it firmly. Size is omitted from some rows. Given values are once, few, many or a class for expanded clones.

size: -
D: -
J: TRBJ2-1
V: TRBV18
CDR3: CASSPQYEQFF
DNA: TGTGCCAGCTCACCCCAGTATGAGCAGTTCTTC

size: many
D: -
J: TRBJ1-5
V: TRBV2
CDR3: CASRRGGNNQPQHF
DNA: TGTGCCAGCAGGAGGGGGGGTAACAATCAGCCCCAGCATTTT

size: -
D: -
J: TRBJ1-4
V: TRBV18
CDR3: CASSPRQDEKLFF
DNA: TGTGCCAGCTCACCACGGCAAGATGAAAAACTGTTTTTT

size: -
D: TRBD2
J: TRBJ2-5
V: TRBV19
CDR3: CASSGTSAMGETQYF
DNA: TGTGCCAGTAGCGGGACTAGCGCCATGGGAGAGACCCAGTACTTC

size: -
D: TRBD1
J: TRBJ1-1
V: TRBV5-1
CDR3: CASSLRTGGFTEAFF
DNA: TGCGCCAGCAGCTTGCGGACAGGGGGCTTCACTGAAGCTTTCTTT

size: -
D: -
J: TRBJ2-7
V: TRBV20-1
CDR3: CSARAGLEQYF
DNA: TGCAGTGCTCGTGCGGGACTCGAGCAGTACTTC

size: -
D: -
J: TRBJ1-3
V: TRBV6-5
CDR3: CASSSLMGASGNTIYF
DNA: TGTGCCAGCAGTTCCCTGATGGGGGCCTCTGGAAACACCATATATTTT

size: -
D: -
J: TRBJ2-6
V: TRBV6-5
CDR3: CASSYSGGGANVLTF
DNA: TGTGCCAGCAGTTACTCAGGGGGTGGGGCCAACGTCCTGACTTTC

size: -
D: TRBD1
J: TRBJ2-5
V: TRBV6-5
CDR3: CASSYGTGTQETQYF
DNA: TGTGCCAGCAGTTACGGGACAGGGACCCAAGAGACCCAGTACTTC

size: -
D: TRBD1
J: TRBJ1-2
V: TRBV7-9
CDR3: CASSLATGEKYYGYTF
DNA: TGTGCCAGCAGCTTAGCGACAGGGGAGAAATATTATGGCTACACCTTC

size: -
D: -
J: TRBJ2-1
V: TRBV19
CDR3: CASSPSSYNEQFF
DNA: TGTGCCAGTAGCCCCAGCTCCTACAATGAGCAGTTCTTC

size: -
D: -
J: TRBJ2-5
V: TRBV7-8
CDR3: CASSPRTLVETQYF
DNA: TGTGCCAGCAGCCCGCGGACATTGGTGGAGACCCAGTACTTC

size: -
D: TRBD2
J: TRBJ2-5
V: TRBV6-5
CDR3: CASSSPGLASETQYF
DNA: TGTGCCAGCAGTTCACCGGGACTAGCGTCGGAGACCCAGTACTTC

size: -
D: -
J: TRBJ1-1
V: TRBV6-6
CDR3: CASSIRQRNTEAFF
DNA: TGTGCCAGCAGTATAAGGCAGCGGAACACTGAAGCTTTCTTT

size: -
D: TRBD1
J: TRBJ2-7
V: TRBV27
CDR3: CASSFGTGAYEQYF
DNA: TGTGCCAGCAGCTTTGGGACAGGGGCCTACGAGCAGTACTTC

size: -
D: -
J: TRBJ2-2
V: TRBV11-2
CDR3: CASSLGYYRAASTGELFF
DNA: TGTGCCAGCAGCTTAGGGTACTACAGGGCGGCGAGCACCGGGGAGCTGTTTTTT

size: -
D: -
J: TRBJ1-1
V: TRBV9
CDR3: CASSVGQGFEAFF
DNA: TGTGCCAGCAGCGTAGGCCAGGGATTTGAAGCTTTCTTT

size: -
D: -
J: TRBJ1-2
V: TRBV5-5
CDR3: CASSLDSPYGYTF
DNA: TGTGCCAGCAGCTTAGACAGTCCCTATGGCTACACCTTC

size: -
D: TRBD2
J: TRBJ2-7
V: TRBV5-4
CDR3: CASSLTSGEAYEQYF
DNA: TGTGCCAGCAGCTTGACTAGCGGGGAAGCCTACGAGCAGTACTTC

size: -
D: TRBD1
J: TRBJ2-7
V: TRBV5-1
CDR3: CASGTSGQLHYEQYF
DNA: TGCGCCAGCGGCACCTCGGGACAGTTACACTACGAGCAGTACTTC

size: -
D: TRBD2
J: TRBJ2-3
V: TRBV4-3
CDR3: CASSQEGGRTDTQYF
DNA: TGCGCCAGCAGCCAAGAGGGCGGGAGGACAGATACGCAGTATTTT

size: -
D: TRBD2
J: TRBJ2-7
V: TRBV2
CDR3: CASSFVAGGTYEQYF
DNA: TGTGCCAGCAGTTTTGTAGCGGGAGGAACCTACGAGCAGTACTTC

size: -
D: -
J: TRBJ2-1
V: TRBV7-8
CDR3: CASSLAPRGNEQFF
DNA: TGTGCCAGCAGCTTAGCGCCCCGAGGGAATGAGCAGTTCTTC

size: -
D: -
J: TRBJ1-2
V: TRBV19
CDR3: CASKNERARGYTF
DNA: TGTGCCAGCAAAAATGAGAGGGCTAGGGGCTACACCTTC

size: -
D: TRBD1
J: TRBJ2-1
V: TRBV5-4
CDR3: CASSYGTVDNEQFF
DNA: TGTGCCAGCAGCTATGGGACAGTGGACAATGAGCAGTTCTTC

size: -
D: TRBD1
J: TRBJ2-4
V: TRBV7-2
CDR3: CASSLARTGGLAKNIQYF
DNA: TGTGCCAGCAGCTTAGCAAGGACAGGGGGACTGGCCAAAAACATTCAGTACTTC

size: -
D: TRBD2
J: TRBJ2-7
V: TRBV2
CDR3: CASSENEGTRSYEQYF
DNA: TGTGCCAGCAGTGAAAATGAGGGGACTAGATCCTACGAGCAGTACTTC

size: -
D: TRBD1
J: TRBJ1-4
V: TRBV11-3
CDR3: CASSQTGVNEKLFF
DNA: TGTGCCAGCAGCCAAACAGGGGTAAATGAAAAACTGTTTTTT

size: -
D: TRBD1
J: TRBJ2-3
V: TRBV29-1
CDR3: CSVEDRGTDTQYF
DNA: TGCAGCGTTGAGGACAGGGGGACAGATACGCAGTATTTT

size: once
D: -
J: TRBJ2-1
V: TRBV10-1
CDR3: CASSGGLHQNNEQFF
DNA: TGCGCCAGCAGTGGGGGACTCCACCAAAATAATGAGCAGTTCTTC

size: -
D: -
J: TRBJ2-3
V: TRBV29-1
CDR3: CSVVTGLSTDTQYF
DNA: TGCAGCGTTGTCACGGGGTTAAGCACAGATACGCAGTATTTT

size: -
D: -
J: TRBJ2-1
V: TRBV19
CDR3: CASSIGGGIWNEQFF
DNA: TGTGCCAGTAGTATAGGCGGAGGGATTTGGAATGAGCAGTTCTTC

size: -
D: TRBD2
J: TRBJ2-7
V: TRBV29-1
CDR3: CSARASGPGVEQYF
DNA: TGCAGCGCTCGAGCTAGCGGCCCCGGTGTAGAGCAGTACTTC

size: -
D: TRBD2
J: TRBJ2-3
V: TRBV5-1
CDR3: CASSWRDYTDTQYF
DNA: TGCGCCAGCAGCTGGCGGGACTACACAGATACGCAGTATTTT

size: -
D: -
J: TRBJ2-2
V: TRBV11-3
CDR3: CASSPGGGRTNTGELFF
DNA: TGTGCCAGCAGCCCAGGCGGAGGCAGGACGAACACCGGGGAGCTGTTTTTT

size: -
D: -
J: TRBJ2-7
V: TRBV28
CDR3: CASSREQGTYEQYF
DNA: TGTGCCAGCAGCCGCGAACAGGGCACCTACGAGCAGTACTTC

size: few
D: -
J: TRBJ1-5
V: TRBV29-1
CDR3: CSVTKGTGNQPQHF
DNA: TGCAGCGTGACCAAGGGGACTGGGAATCAGCCCCAGCATTTT

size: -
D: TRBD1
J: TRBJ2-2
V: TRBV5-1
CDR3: CASSSGQGVRTGELFF
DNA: TGCGCCAGCAGCTCGGGACAGGGTGTGCGCACCGGGGAGCTGTTTTTT

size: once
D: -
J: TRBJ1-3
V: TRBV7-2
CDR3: CASSLDPGLGNTIYF
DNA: TGTGCCAGCAGCTTAGATCCGGGACTTGGAAACACCATATATTTT

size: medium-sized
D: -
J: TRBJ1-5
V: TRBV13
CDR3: CASSPGGGRSNQPQHF
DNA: TGTGCCAGCAGCCCGGGGGGGGGACGATCGAATCAGCCCCAGCATTTT

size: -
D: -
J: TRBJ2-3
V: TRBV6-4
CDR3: CASSDSERDTQYF
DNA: TGTGCCAGCAGTGACTCAGAGAGAGATACGCAGTATTTT

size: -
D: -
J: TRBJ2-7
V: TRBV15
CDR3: CATSRDRLRTAYEQYF
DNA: TGTGCCACCAGCAGAGATCGGTTGAGAACCGCCTACGAGCAGTACTTC

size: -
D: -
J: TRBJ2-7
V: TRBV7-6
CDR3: CASSPGQGGYEQYF
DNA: TGTGCCAGCAGCCCGGGGCAAGGGGGCTACGAGCAGTACTTC

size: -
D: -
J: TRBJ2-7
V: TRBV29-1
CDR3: CSVERLTGSYEQYF
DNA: TGCAGCGTTGAAAGGTTGACAGGCAGCTACGAGCAGTACTTC

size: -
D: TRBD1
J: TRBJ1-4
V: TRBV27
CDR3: CASSPRRDRDEKLFF
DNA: TGTGCCAGCAGTCCCCGCCGGGACAGGGACGAAAAACTGTTTTTT

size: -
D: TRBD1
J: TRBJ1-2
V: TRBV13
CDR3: CASSLGSGGDYGYTF
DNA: TGTGCCAGCAGCTTAGGATCAGGGGGCGACTATGGCTACACCTTC

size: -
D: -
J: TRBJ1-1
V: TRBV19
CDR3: CASSIGQVGTEAFF
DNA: TGTGCCAGTAGTATAGGGCAGGTCGGAACTGAAGCTTTCTTT